The clone carrying this T cell receptor (beta chain) has just a few counts. Its antigen is undetermined. These data belong to a study of CD8+CD57+ T cells in acquired aplastic anemia. Notes on the study in general: Patients and controls shared 25 to 30 CD8+ CDR3 sequences.

The CDR3 loop spans 14 amino acids. The germline V gene encodes CDR1 KGHDR and CDR2 SFDVKD. V shed 4 bases and J shed 5 bases, with 8 bases lying between them. Selection for sequencing was limited to patients who had shown CD8+CD57+ cell expansion by flow cytometry. Investigators profiled TCR beta VDJ and CDR3 from genomic DNA template. From the reads, TCRdb called clonotypes with MiXCR, one entry per CDR3 protein. This table has around 220,000 distinct CDR3 sequences, roughly 45% appearing once. Sample: sorted CD4+, CD8+, or CD8+CD57+ T cells (not recorded which) from PBMCs. This chain joins TRBV24-1 and TRBJ1-6, with D possibly matching TRBD1 (6 bases). This clonotype was obtained from a human donor with aplastic anemia. CDR3 in amino acids: CATSDRTDNSPLHF. The CDR3 region has the DNA TGTGCCACCAGTGACCGGACAGATAATTCACCCCTCCACTTT.